A selection of T cell receptor beta chains follows, all from one sample in a study of blood T cell repertoires in COVID-19. The table came from immunoSEQ multiplex PCR; TCRdb's copy has only in-frame clones and leaves some out. This repertoire shows around 160,000 clones, about 82% found once; its top ten account for roughly 2.9%. Sequenced: peripheral blood. All receptors come from a woman aged 40 to 49 with active or convalescent COVID-19. Each CDR3 is given with its conserved first and last residue. The order of the fields is J gene, clone size, V gene, CDR3 protein. Clone size is given for some rows only: seen once, a few or many times, or a class if the clone is expanded.

j_call: TRBJ2-2; clone_size: NA; v_call: TRBV5-1; cdr3_aa: CASSLVSGELFF
j_call: TRBJ2-4; clone_size: NA; v_call: TRBV28; cdr3_aa: CASSLSVIKNIQYF
j_call: TRBJ2-7; clone_size: NA; v_call: TRBV28; cdr3_aa: CASSRLAPYEQYF
j_call: TRBJ1-5; clone_size: NA; v_call: TRBV5-6; cdr3_aa: CASTVWGQGWIGDNQPQHF
j_call: TRBJ2-1; clone_size: NA; v_call: TRBV19; cdr3_aa: CASSPEHRNEQFF
j_call: TRBJ1-1; clone_size: few; v_call: TRBV28; cdr3_aa: CASSLGQGASNTEAFF
j_call: TRBJ1-1; clone_size: NA; v_call: TRBV11-3; cdr3_aa: CASSLEGGGTEAFF
j_call: TRBJ2-1; clone_size: NA; v_call: TRBV24-1; cdr3_aa: CATSDGGTSGYNEQFF
j_call: TRBJ2-2; clone_size: NA; v_call: TRBV28; cdr3_aa: CASSLGLPGELFF
j_call: TRBJ2-7; clone_size: NA; v_call: TRBV27; cdr3_aa: CASSRKREYEQYF
j_call: TRBJ2-7; clone_size: NA; v_call: TRBV7-2; cdr3_aa: CASSLGARTGGGVRQYF
j_call: TRBJ1-2; clone_size: NA; v_call: TRBV5-6; cdr3_aa: CASSLELTGGAYGYTF
j_call: TRBJ2-7; clone_size: few; v_call: TRBV9; cdr3_aa: CASSPGFGEQYF
j_call: TRBJ2-1; clone_size: NA; v_call: TRBV6-6; cdr3_aa: CASSYTWGHQTSGASEIYNEQFF
j_call: TRBJ1-1; clone_size: NA; v_call: TRBV9; cdr3_aa: CASSLRQVNTEAFF
j_call: TRBJ1-4; clone_size: once; v_call: TRBV15; cdr3_aa: CATRFGGNEKLFF
j_call: TRBJ2-7; clone_size: NA; v_call: TRBV23-1; cdr3_aa: CASSDRPRDRDHEQYF
j_call: TRBJ2-1; clone_size: NA; v_call: TRBV2; cdr3_aa: CASHVAGGRGEQFF
j_call: TRBJ1-2; clone_size: once; v_call: TRBV18; cdr3_aa: CASSPTTGETNYGYTF
j_call: TRBJ2-7; clone_size: NA; v_call: TRBV18; cdr3_aa: CASSPLERTSVRGDQYF
j_call: TRBJ2-1; clone_size: NA; v_call: TRBV13; cdr3_aa: CASSLFGLAGDNEQFF
j_call: TRBJ1-2; clone_size: NA; v_call: TRBV30; cdr3_aa: CAWMVHLAYGYTF